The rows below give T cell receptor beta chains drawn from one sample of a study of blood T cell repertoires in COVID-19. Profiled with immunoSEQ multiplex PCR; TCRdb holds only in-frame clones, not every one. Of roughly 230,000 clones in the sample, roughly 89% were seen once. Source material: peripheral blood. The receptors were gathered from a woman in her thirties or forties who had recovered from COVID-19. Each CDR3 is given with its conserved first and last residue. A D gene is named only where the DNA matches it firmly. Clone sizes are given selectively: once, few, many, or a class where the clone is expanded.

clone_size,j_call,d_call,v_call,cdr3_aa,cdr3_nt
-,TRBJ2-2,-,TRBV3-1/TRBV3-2,CASSQVRGGELFF,TGTGCCAGCAGCCAAGTAAGGGGCGGGGAGCTGTTTTTT
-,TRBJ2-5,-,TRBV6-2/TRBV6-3,CASSRLLTPSETQYF,TGTGCCAGCAGTAGACTCCTAACCCCCTCAGAGACCCAGTACTTC
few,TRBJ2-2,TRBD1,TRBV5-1,CASTLGTGDTGELFF,TGCGCCAGCACCCTTGGGACAGGCGACACCGGGGAGCTGTTTTTT
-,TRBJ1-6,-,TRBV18,CASSPPGRVDSPLHF,TGTGCCAGCTCACCACCGGGCAGGGTGGATTCACCCCTCCACTTT
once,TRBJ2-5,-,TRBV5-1,CASSQNGILQETQYF,TGCGCCAGCAGCCAAAACGGGATCTTACAAGAGACCCAGTACTTC
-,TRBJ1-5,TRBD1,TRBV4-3,CASSQGTGLNQPQHF,TGCGCCAGCAGCCAGGGGACAGGACTTAATCAGCCCCAGCATTTT
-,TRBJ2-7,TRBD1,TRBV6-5,CASNPTGTGSEQYF,TGTGCCAGCAACCCCACCGGGACAGGGAGCGAGCAGTACTTC
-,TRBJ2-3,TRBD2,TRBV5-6,CASSDPPQREGPDTQYF,TGTGCCAGCAGCGATCCCCCCCAGCGGGAGGGCCCCGATACGCAGTATTTT
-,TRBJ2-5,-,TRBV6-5,CASSYFRGESETQYF,TGTGCCAGCAGTTACTTCAGGGGCGAATCAGAGACCCAGTACTTC
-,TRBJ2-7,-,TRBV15,CATSRDLEPMEQYF,TGTGCCACCAGCAGAGATCTTGAGCCGATGGAGCAGTACTTC
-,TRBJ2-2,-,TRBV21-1,CASSIINTGELFF,TGTGCCAGCAGCATCATCAACACCGGGGAGCTGTTTTTT
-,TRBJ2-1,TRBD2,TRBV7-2,CASSLGVLAVFNEQFF,TGTGCCAGCAGCTTAGGTGTACTAGCGGTTTTCAATGAGCAGTTCTTC
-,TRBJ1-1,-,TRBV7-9,CASSLVLGDTEAFF,TGTGCCAGCAGCTTAGTGCTGGGAGACACTGAAGCTTTCTTT
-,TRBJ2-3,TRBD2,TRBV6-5,CASSPGGPDTQYF,TGTGCCAGCAGCCCGGGGGGGCCAGATACGCAGTATTTT
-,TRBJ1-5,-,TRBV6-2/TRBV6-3,CASSYSYLLFTQHF,TGTGCCAGCAGTTACTCGTATCTCTTGTTCACACAGCATTTT
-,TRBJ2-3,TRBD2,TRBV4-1,CASSQAPSGGVTDTQYF,TGCGCCAGCAGCCAAGCCCCTAGCGGGGGGGTCACAGATACGCAGTATTTT
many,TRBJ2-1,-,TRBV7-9,CASSTQPGSQHPSYNEQFF,TGTGCCAGCAGCACCCAGCCAGGGTCCCAGCATCCCTCCTACAATGAGCAGTTCTTC
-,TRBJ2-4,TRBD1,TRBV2,CARRQGEAKNIQYF,TGTGCCAGAAGACAGGGGGAGGCCAAAAACATTCAGTACTTC
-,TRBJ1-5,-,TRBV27,CASSLGGNNQPQHF,TGTGCCAGCAGTTTAGGGGGGAACAATCAGCCCCAGCATTTT
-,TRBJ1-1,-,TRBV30,CAWSRIPGQNEAFF,TGTGCCTGGAGCAGAATCCCAGGACAGAATGAAGCTTTCTTT
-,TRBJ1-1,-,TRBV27,CASRNPFRRGNTEAFF,TGTGCCAGCCGAAACCCCTTCCGCCGGGGAAACACTGAAGCTTTCTTT
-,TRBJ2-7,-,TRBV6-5,CASLRDQGTYEQYF,TGTGCCAGCCTGAGAGATCAGGGTACCTACGAGCAGTACTTC
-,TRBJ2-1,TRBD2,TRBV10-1,CASSESLAGGHEQFF,TGCGCCAGCAGTGAGTCATTAGCGGGGGGGCATGAGCAGTTCTTC
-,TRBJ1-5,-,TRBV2,CASSVGVRQPQHF,TGTGCCAGCAGTGTAGGGGTTCGGCAGCCCCAGCATTTT
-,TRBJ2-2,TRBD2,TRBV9,CASSAGLAGGAGELFF,TGTGCCAGCAGCGCGGGACTAGCGGGAGGGGCCGGGGAGCTGTTTTTT
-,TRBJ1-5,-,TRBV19,CASSIGRGDQPQHF,TGTGCCAGTAGTATTGGTAGGGGCGATCAGCCCCAGCATTTT
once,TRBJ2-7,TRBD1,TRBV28,CASRGVGQGDYEQYF,TGTGCCAGCCGGGGGGTGGGACAGGGGGATTACGAGCAGTACTTC
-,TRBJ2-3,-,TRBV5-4,CASSLTGLGTDTQYF,TGTGCCAGCAGCTTGACGGGGTTGGGCACAGATACGCAGTATTTT